The source of this T cell receptor beta chain is a study of shared clonotypes between healthy human individuals (dated by TCRdb to 2020 to 2022). Study-level background: The cohort comprised a couple of women and a few men aged 18 to 49 years. For each donor, three plates each were used for CD4 naive and CD4 memory, two plates were used for CD8 naive, and one plate was used for CD8 memory. Libraries were prepared and TCR repertoires were sequenced by different laboratories using diverse techniques, in order to increase sequencing depth and limit assay-specific biases. Leukapheresis yielded between about 0.94 and 8.9 billion PBMCs per donor. Blood TCR repertoires of roughly five healthy adults were deeply sequenced to estimate repertoire size and the extent of clonotype sharing between individuals. The study at large found these results: Because the study included only a small number of donors, the genetic and exposure-history diversity represented was limited. Based on pairwise subsampling, the degree of clonotype sharing among donors was expected to be affected by sequencing depth. Sampling was restricted to blood, and TCR repertoires in tissue are likely to differ from TCR repertoires in blood. Incomplete sequencing was indicated by rarefaction of sorted-subset datasets, despite the large sequencing depth. Sharing across a few donors was observed for approximately 5% of naive CD4, under 4% of naive CD8, roughly 2.3% of memory CD4, and about 0.39% of memory CD8 clonotypes. Higher generation probabilities were observed for clonotypes shared by all four sorted-subset donors than for non-shared clonotypes. Naive subsets generally had larger estimated clonotype richness than memory subsets did.

The junction carries 12 bases between V and J, which are trimmed by 1 base and 0 bases respectively. Reading the germline V gene (reference sequence) gives CDR1 MNHEY and CDR2 SMNVEV. The CDR3 has 17 amino acids, counting the end cysteine and phenylalanine. Just CDR3 DNA is preserved here, 51 bases in frame from base 1. The donors were healthy, HIV-negative adults with no recently reported acute infections or vaccinations. Every donor was a Caucasian adult residing in Nashville, Tennessee, USA. Magnetic negative selection was used to enrich CD4+ T cells, after which naive cells were positively selected on CD45RA and the negative fraction became the memory subset. After blood collection by leukapheresis, PBMCs were isolated using Ficoll-Histopaque density gradient centrifugation and then cryopreserved in the vapor phase of liquid nitrogen. Analytical flow cytometry was used to check the purity and quantity of each magnetically sorted T cell population. Each sorted fraction had its genomic DNA isolated and then quantified by UV absorbance on a Nanodrop 2000c.

This clone has a single count. This clone's antigen is unknown. Base qualities are not at hand, and no much larger clone is one base apart. Using the deep immunoSEQ assay, TCR CDR3 regions were amplified from genomic DNA by multiplex PCR. For each cell subset, the extracted genomic DNA was distributed evenly across all wells of several immunoSEQ 96-well plates, and each plate served as one replicate. For sorted subsets, around 200 ng genomic DNA, equal to about 30,000 T cell genomes, was loaded into each replicate PCR. Purified libraries were quantified with a Qubit 3.0 fluorometer, sized on a Bioanalyzer 2100, and re-quantified with the KAPA Library Quantification kit. Every immunoSEQ 96-well plate was sequenced on a separate single-read 150-cycle Illumina NextSeq 550 flow cell. Regarding the original processing steps: Because only junctional sequences without quality scores were contained in the immunoSEQ output, filtering matching that applied to full-length reads could not be performed. To assign V/J genes and CDR3, sequences were annotated using PyIR, a Python wrapper for IgBLAST v1.9, with IMGT germline references. Reads were filtered out if the reads had weak V/J assignments (E-value above 1e-6), no CDR3, stop codons, out-of-frame junctions, or ambiguous translated residues. V3J clonotypes were defined by identical inferred V gene, J gene, and CDR3 amino acid sequence. Percentage overlap between repertoires was calculated by dividing the number of shared unique clonotypes by the size of the smaller repertoire. Three approaches were used to assess repertoire richness: RTK rarefaction, the Chao1 estimator, and Recon v2.1 estimates of unobserved clonotypes. Generation probabilities were computed with OLGA for all TCRbeta clonotypes obtained by the gDNA method from four donors. In its TCRdb copy, this immuneACCESS table keeps in-frame sequences only and misses some clones. Where compared with another copy, unresolved V genes explain less than half of these, and the others have no known cause. V and J calls and clone size are copied from that table; D and trimming were computed from the DNA. The sample table lists some 1 million clones, 65% to 80% of them with a count of one. 1.4% to 1.5% of the sample is held by the ten biggest clonotypes.

Material for sequencing was memory CD4+ T cells sorted from blood. The cell subset or site label corresponds to: CD45RA-negative fraction. The chain couples TRBV27 to TRBJ1-4, with the D gene uncertain. The clonotype was recovered from a man in his late teens or twenties in good health. The base sequence is TGTGCCAGCAGTTTATGGGCGGTTGGAGCAACTAATGAAAAACTGTTTTTT. Protein translation: CASSLWAVGATNEKLFF.